The entry below gives a single T cell receptor (beta chain) sequence along with its context. This specimen comes from a study of identical twins. V trimming: 6 bases; J trimming: 9 bases; junction bases outside the gene matches: 3. The germline V gene has CDR1 MNHNS and CDR2 SASEGT. This CDR3 is 12 amino acids long. TCRdb analysed the 5' RACE reads with MiXCR anew, one entry per CDR3 protein. The sample lists approximately 500,000 distinct CDR3 sequences, around 15% seen once, with roughly 0.42% in the top ten. The same sample was also used in a study of yellow fever vaccine responses in identical twins.

The sequencing sample was made of CD4+ T cells sorted from blood. This TCR came from a woman in her late teens or twenties in good health. The rearrangement joins TRBV6-1 to TRBJ2-1; 9 positions agree with TRBD1. The CDR3 sequence: CASSYRGLEQFF. DNA of the CDR3: TGTGCCAGCAGCTACAGGGGGCTTGAGCAGTTCTTC.